This T cell receptor (beta chain) appears in the sequencing data of a study of vaccination effects on CD4 cells after COVID-19. Points from the study as a whole: Among infection- and vaccine-induced clones, marked clonal contraction occurred late after vaccination.

V gave up 1 base and J gave up 10 bases, with 13 bases separating them. Germline V gene lookup returns CDR1 SNHLY and CDR2 FYNNEI. The CDR3 has 14 residues. Measured with immunoSEQ multiplex PCR; TCRdb has only the in-frame clones, and not every one. The sample contains 35,000 to 55,000 clones, approximately 70% of which appear only once. This clone came up many times. Its antigen is as yet unknown. Peptide-pool stimulation followed by sequencing identified expanded antigen-specific CD4+ clonotypes in the ViraFEST assay. Upon completion of around 9 days in culture, CD4+ T cells were isolated. PCR-confirmed SARS-CoV-2 infection occurred in the person between March and December 2020.

The starting material was CD4+ T cells from PBMCs cultured with a peptide pool, obtained before COVID-19 vaccination. The chain is built from TRBV2 and TRBJ1-4; D is possibly TRBD1 (5 bases). This TCR was sampled from a human donor who had a prior SARS-CoV-2 infection. The CDR3 region has the DNA TGTGCCAGCAGTGAAGGCAGGGATGGGGGAAAACTGTTTTTT. Protein: CASSEGRDGGKLFF.